This paragraph reports one T cell receptor (beta chain). No antigen is known for it. Germline V gene lookup returns CDR1 LNHDA and CDR2 SQIVND (reference sequence). CDR3 size: 14 residues. The V and J ends lost 5 bases and 4 bases respectively, with 11 bases between them. The record originates from a study of long-term antiretroviral therapy in people with HIV. Findings and limits, study-wide: HIV repertoires spanned tighter CDR3 length ranges than controls did.

Every donor contributed at least one pre-ART and at least two post-ART PBMC samples. Sequencing used immunoSEQ v3.0 at survey level. Generated by immunoSEQ multiplex PCR, the TCRdb table keeps only in-frame clones and is missing some. Of around 31,000 clones listed, approximately 91% are singletons. Source: unsorted PBMCs, taken around 5 years before starting antiretroviral therapy. J is TRBJ1-4 and V is TRBV19, with a weak D call TRBD1 (5 bases). The origin of this receptor is a man aged 50 to 60 with HIV. The CDR3 coding sequence is TGTGCCAGTAGTTGGGACGGCCATAATGAAAAACTGTTTTTT. Amino acid sequence: CASSWDGHNEKLFF.